A selection of T cell receptor beta chains follows, all from one sample in a study of shared clonotypes between healthy human individuals. Produced via immunoSEQ multiplex PCR; TCRdb's table is partial and in-frame only. The sample lists more than 600,000 clones, 92% occurring once. Sequencing input: naive CD8+ T cells sorted from blood. These receptors were taken from a man aged 30 to 39 in good health. CDR3s include the opening cysteine and the closing phenylalanine or tryptophan. D genes are given only for firm matches. Size values are once, few and many counts, or a class for expanded clones, and some rows have none.

CDR3 protein: CASSHTGGRTEAFF; CDR3 DNA: TGTGCCAGCAGCCACACGGGGGGGCGCACTGAAGCTTTCTTT; clone size: -; D gene: -; CDR3 length: 14; V gene: TRBV6-1; J gene: TRBJ1-1
CDR3 protein: CASSPTGSSYNEQFF; CDR3 DNA: TGCGCCAGCAGCCCGACAGGGAGCTCCTACAATGAGCAGTTCTTC; clone size: -; D gene: TRBD1; CDR3 length: 15; V gene: TRBV4-1; J gene: TRBJ2-1
CDR3 protein: CASRAGGGQGYQETQYF; CDR3 DNA: TGTGCCAGCAGAGCAGGAGGGGGACAGGGGTATCAAGAGACCCAGTACTTC; clone size: -; D gene: TRBD1; CDR3 length: 17; V gene: TRBV7-6; J gene: TRBJ2-5
CDR3 protein: CASSIEQDGGSYEQYF; CDR3 DNA: TGTGCCAGCAGCATCGAACAGGACGGGGGCTCCTACGAGCAGTACTTC; clone size: once; D gene: -; CDR3 length: 16; V gene: TRBV7-8; J gene: TRBJ2-7
CDR3 protein: CASSIDHGYEQYF; CDR3 DNA: TGTGCCAGTAGTATAGATCACGGCTACGAGCAGTACTTC; clone size: once; D gene: -; CDR3 length: 13; V gene: TRBV19; J gene: TRBJ2-7
CDR3 protein: CASREGSSGPYEQYF; CDR3 DNA: TGTGCCAGCAGAGAAGGAAGTTCGGGCCCCTACGAGCAGTACTTC; clone size: once; D gene: -; CDR3 length: 15; V gene: TRBV2; J gene: TRBJ2-7
CDR3 protein: CASSGPGGAETEAFF; CDR3 DNA: TGTGCCAGCTCGGGCCCAGGGGGCGCAGAAACTGAAGCTTTCTTT; clone size: once; D gene: TRBD1; CDR3 length: 15; V gene: TRBV9; J gene: TRBJ1-1
CDR3 protein: CASSIAVGGPYEQYF; CDR3 DNA: TGCGCCAGCAGCATTGCTGTCGGTGGGCCCTACGAGCAGTACTTC; clone size: -; D gene: -; CDR3 length: 15; V gene: TRBV5-1; J gene: TRBJ2-7
CDR3 protein: CASSQDTGGRETQYF; CDR3 DNA: TGCGCCAGCAGCCAAGATACAGGGGGTCGGGAGACCCAGTACTTC; clone size: -; D gene: TRBD1; CDR3 length: 15; V gene: TRBV4-3; J gene: TRBJ2-5
CDR3 protein: CASSSLAQNTEAFF; CDR3 DNA: TGTGCCAGCAGCTCTCTGGCCCAGAACACTGAAGCTTTCTTT; clone size: -; D gene: -; CDR3 length: 14; V gene: TRBV5-4; J gene: TRBJ1-1
CDR3 protein: CASSRPKGEQYF; CDR3 DNA: TGTGCCAGCAGCCGGCCCAAAGGGGAGCAGTACTTC; clone size: -; D gene: -; CDR3 length: 12; V gene: TRBV27; J gene: TRBJ2-7
CDR3 protein: CASSQELRNQETQYF; CDR3 DNA: TGTGCCAGCAGCCAAGAGCTGCGAAACCAAGAGACCCAGTACTTC; clone size: -; D gene: -; CDR3 length: 15; V gene: TRBV14; J gene: TRBJ2-5
CDR3 protein: CASSSPGLAAYNEQFF; CDR3 DNA: TGTGCCAGCAGTTCCCCGGGACTTGCAGCCTACAATGAGCAGTTCTTC; clone size: once; D gene: -; CDR3 length: 16; V gene: TRBV7-9; J gene: TRBJ2-1
CDR3 protein: CASSLGQGENTGELFF; CDR3 DNA: TGTGCCAGCAGCTTGGGGCAGGGGGAGAACACCGGGGAGCTGTTTTTT; clone size: -; D gene: TRBD1; CDR3 length: 16; V gene: TRBV5-4; J gene: TRBJ2-2
CDR3 protein: CASSLHPGLAIYEQYF; CDR3 DNA: TGTGCCAGCAGCTTACATCCGGGACTAGCTATTTACGAGCAGTACTTC; clone size: -; D gene: TRBD2; CDR3 length: 16; V gene: TRBV7-2; J gene: TRBJ2-7
CDR3 protein: CAIRDLAQVNTEAFF; CDR3 DNA: TGTGCCATCAGAGATCTGGCACAGGTGAACACTGAAGCTTTCTTT; clone size: once; D gene: -; CDR3 length: 15; V gene: TRBV10-3; J gene: TRBJ1-1
CDR3 protein: CAISRTNYGYTF; CDR3 DNA: TGTGCCATCTCCCGGACCAACTATGGCTACACCTTC; clone size: -; D gene: -; CDR3 length: 12; V gene: TRBV10-3; J gene: TRBJ1-2
CDR3 protein: CASSLRGQWALGTYNEQFF; CDR3 DNA: TGTGCCAGCAGCTTGAGGGGACAATGGGCCCTGGGGACCTACAATGAGCAGTTCTTC; clone size: -; D gene: -; CDR3 length: 19; V gene: TRBV5-5; J gene: TRBJ2-1
CDR3 protein: CASSDRSGNEQYF; CDR3 DNA: TGTGCCAGCAGTGACCGATCGGGTAACGAGCAGTACTTC; clone size: few; D gene: -; CDR3 length: 13; V gene: TRBV6-1; J gene: TRBJ2-7
CDR3 protein: CASSFGLAGSYEQYF; CDR3 DNA: TGTGCCAGCAGCTTTGGACTAGCGGGATCCTACGAGCAGTACTTC; clone size: -; D gene: TRBD2; CDR3 length: 15; V gene: TRBV11-2; J gene: TRBJ2-7
CDR3 protein: CASSIHRSINEQFF; CDR3 DNA: TGTGCCAGTAGTATTCACCGCTCGATCAATGAGCAGTTCTTC; clone size: -; D gene: -; CDR3 length: 14; V gene: TRBV19; J gene: TRBJ2-1
CDR3 protein: CASIGGTYNEQFF; CDR3 DNA: TGTGCCAGCATCGGGGGCACCTACAATGAGCAGTTCTTC; clone size: once; D gene: -; CDR3 length: 13; V gene: TRBV2; J gene: TRBJ2-1
CDR3 protein: CASSVDRSIYGYTF; CDR3 DNA: TGTGCCAGCAGCGTCGACAGGTCGATCTATGGCTACACCTTC; clone size: once; D gene: -; CDR3 length: 14; V gene: TRBV9; J gene: TRBJ1-2
CDR3 protein: CASRNLFQGSTEAFF; CDR3 DNA: TGTGCCAGCAGGAACCTTTTTCAGGGGTCAACTGAAGCTTTCTTT; clone size: -; D gene: -; CDR3 length: 15; V gene: TRBV27; J gene: TRBJ1-1
CDR3 protein: CASSPLASGMPFEQYF; CDR3 DNA: TGTGCCAGCAGCCCTCTGGCTAGCGGGATGCCGTTTGAGCAGTACTTC; clone size: -; D gene: TRBD2; CDR3 length: 16; V gene: TRBV11-2; J gene: TRBJ2-7
CDR3 protein: CATSVHNSGNTIYF; CDR3 DNA: TGTGCCACCAGCGTCCATAACTCTGGAAACACCATATATTTT; clone size: once; D gene: -; CDR3 length: 14; V gene: TRBV15; J gene: TRBJ1-3
CDR3 protein: CSVVRQGDEAFF; CDR3 DNA: TGCAGCGTTGTAAGACAGGGAGATGAAGCTTTCTTT; clone size: once; D gene: TRBD1; CDR3 length: 12; V gene: TRBV29-1; J gene: TRBJ1-1
CDR3 protein: CASSQVGGSASTDTQYF; CDR3 DNA: TGCGCCAGCAGCCAAGTAGGCGGGTCAGCTAGCACAGATACGCAGTATTTT; clone size: -; D gene: -; CDR3 length: 17; V gene: TRBV4-3; J gene: TRBJ2-3
CDR3 protein: CASSYSKVEVYTF; CDR3 DNA: TGTGCCAGCAGTTACTCGAAAGTGGAGGTCTACACCTTC; clone size: -; D gene: -; CDR3 length: 13; V gene: TRBV6-5; J gene: TRBJ1-2
CDR3 protein: CASSLYPKDGYTF; CDR3 DNA: TGTGCCAGCAGTTTATACCCTAAGGATGGCTACACCTTC; clone size: -; D gene: -; CDR3 length: 13; V gene: TRBV27; J gene: TRBJ1-2
CDR3 protein: CASSQGPPTDTQYF; CDR3 DNA: TGTGCCAGCAGTCAGGGGCCCCCCACAGATACGCAGTATTTT; clone size: -; D gene: -; CDR3 length: 14; V gene: TRBV6-5; J gene: TRBJ2-3
CDR3 protein: CASSLTGVNTGELFF; CDR3 DNA: TGTGCCAGCAGTTTGACAGGGGTGAACACCGGGGAGCTGTTTTTT; clone size: -; D gene: TRBD1; CDR3 length: 15; V gene: TRBV6-5; J gene: TRBJ2-2
CDR3 protein: CASSLPGTDTQYF; CDR3 DNA: TGTGCCAGCAGCCTACCCGGGACAGATACGCAGTATTTT; clone size: -; D gene: -; CDR3 length: 13; V gene: TRBV7-6; J gene: TRBJ2-3
CDR3 protein: CASSLQGANYEQYF; CDR3 DNA: TGTGCCAGCAGCCTCCAGGGGGCAAACTACGAGCAGTACTTC; clone size: medium-sized; D gene: TRBD1; CDR3 length: 14; V gene: TRBV27; J gene: TRBJ2-7
CDR3 protein: CASSGYREEAFF; CDR3 DNA: TGTGCCAGCAGCGGATACAGGGAAGAAGCTTTCTTT; clone size: -; D gene: -; CDR3 length: 12; V gene: TRBV7-9; J gene: TRBJ1-1
CDR3 protein: CASSAYRDNQETQYF; CDR3 DNA: TGTGCCAGCAGCGCCTACCGGGACAACCAAGAGACCCAGTACTTC; clone size: -; D gene: -; CDR3 length: 15; V gene: TRBV11-3; J gene: TRBJ2-5
CDR3 protein: CASLDSNSYNEQFF; CDR3 DNA: TGTGCCTCTCTGGACAGTAACTCCTACAATGAGCAGTTCTTC; clone size: -; D gene: -; CDR3 length: 14; V gene: TRBV10-3; J gene: TRBJ2-1
CDR3 protein: CSVDLGSRNEQFF; CDR3 DNA: TGCAGCGTTGATTTAGGCTCGAGGAATGAGCAGTTCTTC; clone size: -; D gene: -; CDR3 length: 13; V gene: TRBV29-1; J gene: TRBJ2-1
CDR3 protein: CASSSGLLLTHEQYF; CDR3 DNA: TGTGCCAGCAGCTCCGGTCTCCTTCTCACCCACGAGCAGTACTTC; clone size: -; D gene: -; CDR3 length: 15; V gene: TRBV7-9; J gene: TRBJ2-7
CDR3 protein: CASSLAGGLSEQYF; CDR3 DNA: TGTGCCAGCAGCTTAGCGGGAGGCCTCAGCGAGCAGTACTTC; clone size: -; D gene: TRBD2; CDR3 length: 14; V gene: TRBV27; J gene: TRBJ2-7
CDR3 protein: CASSHKTGEVGTGELFF; CDR3 DNA: TGCGCCAGCAGTCACAAAACAGGGGAGGTCGGCACCGGGGAGCTGTTTTTT; clone size: -; D gene: -; CDR3 length: 17; V gene: TRBV4-1; J gene: TRBJ2-2
CDR3 protein: CASSQPGLAGHEQYF; CDR3 DNA: TGCGCCAGCAGCCAACCGGGACTAGCTGGCCACGAGCAGTACTTC; clone size: -; D gene: TRBD2; CDR3 length: 15; V gene: TRBV4-1; J gene: TRBJ2-7
CDR3 protein: CASSPGQGEITGELFF; CDR3 DNA: TGTGCCAGCAGCCCGGGACAGGGGGAAATCACCGGGGAGCTGTTTTTT; clone size: -; D gene: TRBD1; CDR3 length: 16; V gene: TRBV27; J gene: TRBJ2-2
CDR3 protein: CASSLAGGNEQYF; CDR3 DNA: TGTGCCAGCAGCTTAGCCGGGGGTAACGAGCAGTACTTC; clone size: -; D gene: -; CDR3 length: 13; V gene: TRBV7-9; J gene: TRBJ2-7
CDR3 protein: CASSPVFRNYGYTF; CDR3 DNA: TGTGCCAGCAGTCCAGTTTTTAGAAACTATGGCTACACCTTC; clone size: -; D gene: -; CDR3 length: 14; V gene: TRBV28; J gene: TRBJ1-2
CDR3 protein: CASSLAPGDYLQETQYF; CDR3 DNA: TGCGCCAGCAGCTTGGCTCCCGGGGACTATCTCCAAGAGACCCAGTACTTC; clone size: once; D gene: TRBD2; CDR3 length: 17; V gene: TRBV5-1; J gene: TRBJ2-5
CDR3 protein: CASRGAGVNNEQYF; CDR3 DNA: TGTGCCAGCAGGGGAGCGGGAGTGAACAACGAGCAGTACTTC; clone size: -; D gene: TRBD2; CDR3 length: 14; V gene: TRBV6-6; J gene: TRBJ2-7
CDR3 protein: CASLQGAYEQYF; CDR3 DNA: TGTGCCAGTCTACAGGGGGCGTACGAGCAGTACTTC; clone size: -; D gene: TRBD1; CDR3 length: 12; V gene: TRBV2; J gene: TRBJ2-7
CDR3 protein: CAWSGGQGRNEQYF; CDR3 DNA: TGTGCCTGGAGTGGGGGACAGGGAAGGAACGAGCAGTACTTC; clone size: -; D gene: TRBD1; CDR3 length: 14; V gene: TRBV30; J gene: TRBJ2-7
CDR3 protein: CASSSGRRDSNTGELFF; CDR3 DNA: TGTGCCAGCAGCTCAGGGCGGAGGGACTCGAACACCGGGGAGCTGTTTTTT; clone size: -; D gene: -; CDR3 length: 17; V gene: TRBV7-9; J gene: TRBJ2-2
CDR3 protein: CASSTPTSGPLSSYEQYF; CDR3 DNA: TGTGCCAGCTCGACCCCCACTAGCGGCCCACTTAGCTCCTACGAGCAGTACTTC; clone size: -; D gene: TRBD2; CDR3 length: 18; V gene: TRBV27; J gene: TRBJ2-7
CDR3 protein: CATSTLDREAWWTQYF; CDR3 DNA: TGTGCCACCAGCACGTTAGACAGGGAGGCCTGGTGGACCCAGTACTTC; clone size: -; D gene: -; CDR3 length: 16; V gene: TRBV15; J gene: TRBJ2-5
CDR3 protein: CASSQGTSGIYEQYF; CDR3 DNA: TGCGCCAGCAGCCAAGGTACTAGCGGGATTTACGAGCAGTACTTC; clone size: -; D gene: TRBD2; CDR3 length: 15; V gene: TRBV4-1; J gene: TRBJ2-7
CDR3 protein: CASSLGLAGAVSGELFF; CDR3 DNA: TGTGCCAGCAGCTTAGGACTAGCGGGGGCCGTTTCCGGGGAGCTGTTTTTT; clone size: -; D gene: TRBD2; CDR3 length: 17; V gene: TRBV28; J gene: TRBJ2-2